This T cell receptor beta chain appears in the sequencing data of a study of T cell repertoires in cytomegalovirus infection. Study-level background: CMV epitopes that were recently identified and HLA-C-restricted were used alongside well-studied HLA-B-restricted ones. Overall study findings and caveats: In two of eight donors, the top clonotype was HLA-C-restricted CMV-specific. Public TCR beta family frequency separated CMV-and-HLA carriers, including in an independent cohort.

This clonotype was recorded a few times. Its antigen is unidentified. TCRdb itself ran the reads through MiXCR, one entry per CDR3 protein. Of some 270,000 distinct CDR3 sequences listed, around 20% are singletons. V was trimmed by 6 bases and J by 1 base, leaving 16 bases between them. Germline V gene data show CDR1 as MNHEY and CDR2 as SVGAGI. The CDR3 sequence is 16 residues long. The source material was cultured PBMCs, sampled from culture after CMV antigen stimulation. The V call is TRBV6-5, the J call TRBJ2-1; D may be TRBD2 (6 bases). This TCR was recovered from a human donor in good health (CMV status not recorded). Some clones in this sample may be carry-over from other donors' samples. DNA of the CDR3: TGTGCCAGCAGCAGCCCGGGAGCGCGTTCCTACAATGAGCAGTTCTTC. Protein product: CASSSPGARSYNEQFF.